The 5 T cell receptor beta chains reported below all come from one sample, sequenced in a study of cytomegalovirus exposure and HLA in healthy donors. Both 60 Vbeta primers and 13 Jbeta primers went into the PCR. Profiling relied on immunoSEQ multiplex PCR, and the TCRdb table lists in-frame clones only, not all of them. Here the sample spans around 210,000 clones, around 78% being singletons. Material for sequencing was PBMCs. Receptor source: a boy younger than 18 in good health and CMV-seronegative.

The chain carries TRBV4-1 and TRBJ1-1; D unclear. V lost 0 bases and J 0 bases, leaving 8 bases between the germline ends. In germline, CDR1 is MGHRA, CDR2 YSYEKL. The CDR3 has 15 residues. The CDR3 reads CASSQDASMNTEAFF. As DNA, the CDR3 is TGCGCCAGCAGCCAAGATGCGTCCATGAACACTGAAGCTTTCTTT.

This clone has more than one count but fewer than ten. This chain links TRBV19 with TRBJ2-7; D possibly corresponds to TRBD1 (6 bases). The CDR3 has 15 amino acids. V gave up 6 bases and J gave up 0 bases, with 15 bases separating them. Germline loops: CDR1 LNHDA, CDR2 SQIVND (reference sequence). The CDR3 sequence is CASRTTGHSSYEQYF. In nucleotides, the CDR3 is TGTGCCAGTAGAACAACGGGACACAGCTCCTACGAGCAGTACTTC.

The chain couples TRBV2 to TRBJ2-3; possibly TRBD2 for D (6 bases). Trimming pared 6 bases from V and 6 bases from J, leaving 16 bases between. CDR3 length equals 14 residues. Germline V CDR1 and CDR2: SNHLY, FYNNEI. The CDR3 region has the DNA TGTGCCAGCAGCGGGGGTCCCCCGGCGGATACGCAGTATTTT. Translation: CASSGGPPADTQYF.

The chain joins TRBV5-5 to TRBJ1-2, with a possible D match to TRBD1 (6 bases). Trimming took off 0 bases at V and 4 bases at J, with 16 bases between the two ends. The CDR3 contains 16 residues. CDR1 and CDR2 from the germline V gene are SGHKS and YYEKEE (reference sequence). This CDR3 reads CASSLGPGVTGYGYTF. CDR3 DNA: TGTGCCAGCAGCTTGGGGCCAGGGGTCACCGGCTATGGCTACACCTTC.

V gene TRBV4-1 combines with J gene TRBJ1-1; possibly TRBD1 for D (5 bases). CDR1 is MGHRA, CDR2 YSYEKL, per germline. This CDR3 spans 14 amino acids. Trimming removed 3 bases at V and 7 bases at J, with 15 bases between. Here the CDR3 reads CASSHPPGGGEAFF. Written as DNA, the CDR3 is TGCGCCAGCAGCCACCCCCCGGGGGGGGGTGAAGCTTTCTTT.